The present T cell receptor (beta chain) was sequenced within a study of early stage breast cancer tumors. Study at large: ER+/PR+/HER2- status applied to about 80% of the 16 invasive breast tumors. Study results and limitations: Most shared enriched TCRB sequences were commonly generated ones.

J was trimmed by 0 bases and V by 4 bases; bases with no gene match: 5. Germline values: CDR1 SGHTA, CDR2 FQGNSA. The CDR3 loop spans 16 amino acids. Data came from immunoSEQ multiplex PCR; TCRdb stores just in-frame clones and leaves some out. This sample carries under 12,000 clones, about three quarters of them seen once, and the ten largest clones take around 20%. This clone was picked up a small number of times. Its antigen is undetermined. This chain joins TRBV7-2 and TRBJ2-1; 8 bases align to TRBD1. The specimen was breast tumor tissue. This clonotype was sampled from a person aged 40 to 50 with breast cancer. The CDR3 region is CASSSRDRSSYNEQFF. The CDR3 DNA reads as TGTGCCAGCAGCTCGAGGGACAGGAGCTCCTACAATGAGCAGTTCTTC.